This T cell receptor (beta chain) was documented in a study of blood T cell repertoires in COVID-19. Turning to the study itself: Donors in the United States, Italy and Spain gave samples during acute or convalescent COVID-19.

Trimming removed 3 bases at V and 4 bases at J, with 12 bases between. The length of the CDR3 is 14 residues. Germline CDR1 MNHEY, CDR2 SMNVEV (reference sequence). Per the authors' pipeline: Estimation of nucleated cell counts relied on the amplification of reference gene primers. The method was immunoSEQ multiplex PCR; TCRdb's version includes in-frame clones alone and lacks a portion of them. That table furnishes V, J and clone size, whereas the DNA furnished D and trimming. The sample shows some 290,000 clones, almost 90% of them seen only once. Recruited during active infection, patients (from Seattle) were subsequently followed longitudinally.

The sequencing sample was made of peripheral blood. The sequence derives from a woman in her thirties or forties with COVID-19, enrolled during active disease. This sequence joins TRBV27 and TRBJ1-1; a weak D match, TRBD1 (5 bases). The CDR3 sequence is CASSLGGQGTEAFF. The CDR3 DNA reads TGTGCCAGCAGTTTGGGGGGTCAGGGCACTGAAGCTTTCTTT.